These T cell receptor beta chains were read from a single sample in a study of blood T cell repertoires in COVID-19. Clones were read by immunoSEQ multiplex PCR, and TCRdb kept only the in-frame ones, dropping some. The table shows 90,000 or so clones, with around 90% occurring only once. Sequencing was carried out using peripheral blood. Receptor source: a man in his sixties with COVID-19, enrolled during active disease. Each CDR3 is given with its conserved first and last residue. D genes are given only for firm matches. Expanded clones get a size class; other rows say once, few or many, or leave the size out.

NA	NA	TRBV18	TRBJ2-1	TGTGCCAGCTCACCTTACAGGGACAATGAGCAGTTCTTC	CASSPYRDNEQFF
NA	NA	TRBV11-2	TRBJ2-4	TGTGCCAGCAGCTTATCGGCAGGGTGGCAAAACATTCAGTACTTC	CASSLSAGWQNIQYF
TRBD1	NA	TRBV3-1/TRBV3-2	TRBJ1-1	TGTGCCAGCACCATGAGGGGGCTTAGCACTGAAGCTTTCTTT	CASTMRGLSTEAFF
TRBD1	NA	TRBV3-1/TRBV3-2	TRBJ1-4	TGTGCCAGCAGCCCAGGGGGCGGAATTAATGAAAAACTGTTTTTT	CASSPGGGINEKLFF
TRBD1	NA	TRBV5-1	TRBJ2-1	TGCGCCAGCAGCTTGGATCCGGACAGGGGTCTTTACAATGAGCAGTTCTTC	CASSLDPDRGLYNEQFF
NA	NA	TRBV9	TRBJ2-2	TGTGCCAGCAGCGCCCCCTATGTAGGGGCGGTCGGGGAGCTGTTTTTT	CASSAPYVGAVGELFF
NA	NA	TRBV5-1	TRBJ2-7	TGCGCCAGCAGCTTCTTGGGACACACATACGAGCAGTACTTC	CASSFLGHTYEQYF
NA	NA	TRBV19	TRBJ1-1	TGTGCCAGTAGTATCACAGAGTTCCGATCCGCGGCTTTCTTT	CASSITEFRSAAFF
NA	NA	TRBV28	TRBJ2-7	TGTGCCAGCAGTTTATCCGGGGAAGCAGCGTACGAGCAGTACTTC	CASSLSGEAAYEQYF
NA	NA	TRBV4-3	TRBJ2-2	TGCGCCAGCAGCCAAGAGGATTGGGCCCCACGGGAGCTGTTTTTT	CASSQEDWAPRELFF
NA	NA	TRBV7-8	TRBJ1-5	TGTGCCAGCAGCTTACTTTCCCAGAGCAATCAGCCCCAGCATTTT	CASSLLSQSNQPQHF
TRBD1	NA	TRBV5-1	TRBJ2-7	TGCGCCAGCAGCTTGGGGGGACAGGAAGCCTACGAGCAGTACTTC	CASSLGGQEAYEQYF
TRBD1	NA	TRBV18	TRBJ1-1	TGTGCCAGCTCACCACTCGGGACAGGGACTGAAGCTTTCTTT	CASSPLGTGTEAFF
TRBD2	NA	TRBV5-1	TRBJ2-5	TGCGCCAGCTCCCCGGTGGTAGCGGGAGGATTTAGAGAGACCCAGTACTTC	CASSPVVAGGFRETQYF
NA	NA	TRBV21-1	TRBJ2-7	TGTGCCAGCAGCTACCGGCTGCCCGGGTGTGAGCAGTACTTC	CASSYRLPGCEQYF
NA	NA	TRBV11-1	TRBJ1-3	TGTGCCAGCAGTTCCGTGGGAGACACCATATATTTT	CASSSVGDTIYF
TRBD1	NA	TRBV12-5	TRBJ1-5	TGTGCTAGTGGTCAGGGACAGGGTCACCAGCCCCAGCATTTT	CASGQGQGHQPQHF
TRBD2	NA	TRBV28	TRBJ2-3	TGTGCCAGCAGCCGAACTAGCGGGAACACAGATACGCAGTATTTT	CASSRTSGNTDTQYF
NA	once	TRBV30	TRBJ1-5	TGTGCCTGGAGTGCTTCGCAGGAGCCCCAGCATTTT	CAWSASQEPQHF
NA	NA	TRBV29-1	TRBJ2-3	TGCAGCGTTGGGGACTATACGCAGTATTTT	CSVGDYTQYF
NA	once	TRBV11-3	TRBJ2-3	TGTGCCAGCAGTTTTAGGTCCGGGGGAGACTTAAATACGCAGTATTTT	CASSFRSGGDLNTQYF
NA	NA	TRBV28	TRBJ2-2	TGTGCCAGCAGTTTCCCCTCAGGGAACACCGGGGAGCTGTTTTTT	CASSFPSGNTGELFF
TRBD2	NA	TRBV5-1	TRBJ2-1	TGCGCCAGCAGCTCGGGGCCCGGACTAGGCAATGAGCAGTTCTTC	CASSSGPGLGNEQFF
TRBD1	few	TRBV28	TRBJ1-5	TGTGCCAGCAGTTCGACCTCGACAGGGTGGGGGCAGCCCCAGCATTTT	CASSSTSTGWGQPQHF
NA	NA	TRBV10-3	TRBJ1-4	TGTGCCATCAGTGCGGACATTACTAATGAAAAACTGTTTTTT	CAISADITNEKLFF
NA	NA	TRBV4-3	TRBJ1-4	TGCGCCAGCAGCCAAGAAGCGGCGACTAATGAAAAACTGTTTTTT	CASSQEAATNEKLFF
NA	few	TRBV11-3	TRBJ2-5	TGTGCCAGCAGCTTCACACTACAAGAGACCCAGTACTTC	CASSFTLQETQYF
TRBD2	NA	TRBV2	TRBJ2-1	TGTGCCAGCACCACAGGACTAGCGCGGAATGAGCAGTTCTTC	CASTTGLARNEQFF
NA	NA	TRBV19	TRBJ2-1	TGTGCCAGTAGTTCGGGAGCTCTCGCCAATGAGCAGTTCTTC	CASSSGALANEQFF
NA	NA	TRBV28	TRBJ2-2	TGTGCCAGCAGTTTGCAGGTGGCCGGGGAGCTGTTTTTT	CASSLQVAGELFF
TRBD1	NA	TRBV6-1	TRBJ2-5	TGTGCCACCGGGACAGGGGGAGAGACCCAGTACTTC	CATGTGGETQYF
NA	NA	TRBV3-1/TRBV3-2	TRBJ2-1	TGTGCCAGCAGCCAAGAAGTGGACGGGGTTGGGGACAATGAGCAGTTCTTC	CASSQEVDGVGDNEQFF
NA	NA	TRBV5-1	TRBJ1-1	TGCGCCAGCAGCCCGGGGGACCGATCCTACACTGAAGCTTTCTTT	CASSPGDRSYTEAFF
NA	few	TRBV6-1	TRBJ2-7	TGTGCCAGCAGTGATGGAGGGCGCGGCGAGCAGTACTTC	CASSDGGRGEQYF
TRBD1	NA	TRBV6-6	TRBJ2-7	TGTGCCAGCAGTTACTCTGGGGACAGGGTAAGCGAGCAGTACTTC	CASSYSGDRVSEQYF
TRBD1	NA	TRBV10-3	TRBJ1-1	TGTGCCATCAGTTTGGGACAGCTGAACACTGAAGCTTTCTTT	CAISLGQLNTEAFF
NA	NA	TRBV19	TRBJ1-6	TGTGCCAGTAGATCTTCGGGCTCCTATAATTCACCCCTCCACTTT	CASRSSGSYNSPLHF
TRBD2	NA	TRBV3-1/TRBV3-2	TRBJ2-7	TGTGCCAGCAGCCTACAGACTAGCGGCTACGAGCAGTACTTC	CASSLQTSGYEQYF
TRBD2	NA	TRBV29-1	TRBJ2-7	TGCAGCGTTTCTAGACTAGCGGGAGTCGCTCGGTCGGGCTCCTACGAGCAGTACTTC	CSVSRLAGVARSGSYEQYF
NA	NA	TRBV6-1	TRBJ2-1	TGTGCCAGCAGTGAATGGAGCGGTGATGAGCAGTTCTTC	CASSEWSGDEQFF
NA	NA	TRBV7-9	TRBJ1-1	TGTGCCAGCAGCGGAGTGAACACTGAAGCTTTCTTT	CASSGVNTEAFF
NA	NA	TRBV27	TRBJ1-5	TGTGCCAGCAGACCCTCCTACAGGAATTTAGATCAGCCCCAGCATTTT	CASRPSYRNLDQPQHF
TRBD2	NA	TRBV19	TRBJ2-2	TGTGCCAGTAGTAACTCAAGGACTAGCGGGAACACCGGGGAGCTGTTTTTT	CASSNSRTSGNTGELFF
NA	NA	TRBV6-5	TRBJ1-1	TGTGCCAGCAGTTACTCGGCCGAAAGCACTGAAGCTTTCTTT	CASSYSAESTEAFF
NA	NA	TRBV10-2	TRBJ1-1	TGCGCCAGCACCACGGCGGCGGGAATTGGATCGGGAAGGACTGAAGCTTTCTTT	CASTTAAGIGSGRTEAFF